The next 28 T cell receptor beta chains were all read from a single sample in a study of cytomegalovirus exposure and HLA in healthy donors (dated by TCRdb to between 2016 and 2019). The library was made by the immunoSEQ multiplex PCR assay. Held by TCRdb, this immuneACCESS table contains in-frame sequences only and omits some clones. Under half of the omission traces to an unresolved V gene where checked; the cause of the rest is unknown. In all, the sample holds 100,000 to 150,000 clones, and about 96% of those were seen once. Jointly, the top ten make up about 1.7% of the sample. The specimen sequenced was PBMCs. The origin of the receptors is a young man in good health and CMV-seronegative.

The count of this clone is one. The genes are TRBV19 and TRBJ1-2; TRBD1 agrees at 7 bases. Germline V gives CDR1 LNHDA, CDR2 SQIVND (reference sequence). Trimming took 6 bases from V and 3 from J; bases not matched to a gene: 4. The CDR3 consists of 13 residues. The CDR3 sequence: CASRPDRDYGYTF. CDR3 DNA: TGTGCCAGTAGACCCGACAGGGACTATGGCTACACCTTC.

The gene calls are TRBV9 and TRBJ2-3; D perhaps matches TRBD1 (6 bases). Trimming took 0 bases from V and 4 from J, leaving 9 bases between them. CDR1 SGDLS and CDR2 YYNGEE come from the germline V gene. The CDR3 has 14 residues. DNA for the CDR3: TGTGCCAGCAGCGTAGGACAGGCAGCAGATACGCAGTATTTT. As protein: CASSVGQAADTQYF.

This clone has just a few counts. The chain employs TRBV7-2 and TRBJ1-1; 7 nucleotides line up with TRBD1. Per germline, CDR1 SGHTA and CDR2 FQGNSA. The CDR3 extends over 14 amino acids. The V segment lost 5 bases and the J segment 1 base; nucleotides outside the gene matches: 4. The chain's CDR3 is CASSRGTENTEAFF. The CDR3 region has the DNA TGTGCCAGCAGCCGCGGGACAGAGAACACTGAAGCTTTCTTT.

The rearrangement links TRBV15 to TRBJ1-1; D is perhaps TRBD1 (5 bases). From germline, CDR1 is LNHNV and CDR2 YYDKDF (reference sequence). This CDR3 contains 20 residues. The V end lost 0 bases, the J end lost 0 bases, and 23 bases lay between the germline ends. The CDR3 sequence is CATSRDDVRVMTEMNTEAFF. DNA for the CDR3: TGTGCCACCAGCAGAGATGACGTCAGGGTGATGACTGAAATGAACACTGAAGCTTTCTTT. Combining the CDR3 with reference TRBV15 and TRBJ1-1 gives the whole variable domain DAMVIQNPRYQVTQFGKPVTLSCSQTLNHNVMYWYQQKSSQAPKLLFHYYDKDFNNEADTPDNFQSRRPNTSFCFLDIRSPGLGDTAMYLCATSRDDVRVMTEMNTEAFFGQGTRLTVV.

The CDR3 nucleotides are TGTGCCACCAGCAGACCGGGTTTGGCCAAAAACATTCAGTACTTC. Its protein product is CATSRPGLAKNIQYF. The V call is TRBV15, the J call TRBJ2-4; D uncertain. Trimming took 2 bases from V and 1 from J, leaving 9 bases between them. The CDR3 length is 15 residues. Germline CDR1 is LNHNV and CDR2 is YYDKDF (reference sequence).

V and J are TRBV11-3 and TRBJ1-2; tentative D call: TRBD1 (5 bases). The germline V and J ends were trimmed by 5 bases and 4 bases, with 14 bases remaining between them. Germline V gene data show CDR1 as SGHNT and CDR2 as YENEEA. The CDR3 sequence is 14 residues long. CDR3 nucleotide sequence: TGTGCCAGCAGCGAAGGACACAGGCGCTATGGCTACACCTTC. Its translation: CASSEGHRRYGYTF.

The chain has TRBV29-1 and TRBJ2-7; no reliable D call. CDR3 length equals 10 residues. V lost 6 bases and J lost 6, with 9 bases in between. Germline V gene lookup returns CDR1 SQVTM and CDR2 ANQGSEA. DNA of the CDR3: TGCAGCGTCCTACAGACCGAGCAGTACTTC. Translation gives CSVLQTEQYF.

This clone was picked up one time. As DNA, the CDR3 is TGCAGCGTTGAAGAAGGGAGACTGCAAAATGAGCAGTTCTTC. Translation: CSVEEGRLQNEQFF. The chain has TRBV29-1 and TRBJ2-1, with D possibly matching TRBD2 (5 bases). Trimming left V 0 bases short and J 7 bases short, with 13 bases between. The CDR3 spans 14 residues. CDR1 and CDR2 from the germline V gene are SQVTM and ANQGSEA.

The V gene is TRBV28, the J gene TRBJ2-7; maybe TRBD2 (6 bases). The length of the CDR3 is 16 residues. Trimming shortened V by 3 bases and J by 2 bases, and 17 bases separated the two germline ends. CDR1 and CDR2 (germline): MDHEN, SYDVKM. The CDR3 DNA reads TGTGCCAGCAGTTTTAGAGGCGGGGTAGGGACCTACGAGCAGTACTTC. As protein: CASSFRGGVGTYEQYF. The variable domain in full, completed from reference TRBV28 and TRBJ2-7, reads DVKVTQSSRYLVKRTGEKVFLECVQDMDHENMFWYRQDPGLGLRLIYFSYDVKMKEKGDIPEGYSVSREKKERFSLILESASTNQTSMYLCASSFRGGVGTYEQYFGPGTRLTVT.

This chain connects TRBV27 to TRBJ2-5; D perhaps matches TRBD2 (7 bases). The V gene's germline CDR1 is MNHEY and CDR2 SMNVEV (reference sequence). The CDR3 sequence is 15 residues long. V lost 6 bases and J lost 5, with 19 bases in between. CDR3 amino acids: CASRPVGGAWETQYF. The CDR3 DNA sequence: TGTGCCAGCAGGCCCGTGGGGGGGGCATGGGAGACCCAGTACTTC.

This clone was seen just once. The genes are TRBV28 and TRBJ2-5, with 8 nucleotides matching TRBD2. Trimming removed 3 bases from V and 4 bases from J; junction bases left unmatched: 19. The CDR3 consists of 19 residues. From germline, CDR1 is MDHEN and CDR2 SYDVKM. CDR3 in amino acids: CASSLGGRTSGLLRETQYF. The CDR3 DNA reads as TGTGCCAGCAGTTTGGGCGGGAGGACATCGGGGCTTCTAAGAGAGACCCAGTACTTC.

This clone was seen a single time. This chain uses TRBV7-2 with TRBJ1-2; 12 nucleotides match TRBD1. From germline, CDR1 is SGHTA and CDR2 FQGNSA. The CDR3 extends over 18 amino acids. Trimming took 3 bases from V and 3 from J; bases not matched to a gene: 11. The CDR3 sequence: CASSFLLAGTGGHYGYTF. The DNA of the CDR3 is TGTGCCAGCAGCTTCTTACTCGCCGGGACAGGGGGCCACTATGGCTACACCTTC.

The V gene is TRBV29-1, the J gene TRBJ2-4, with a weak D call TRBD2 (7 bases). The CDR3 length is 15 residues. The ends were cut back, 4 bases at V and 9 bases at J, with 22 bases in the middle. Germline V lookup: CDR1 SQVTM, CDR2 ANQGSEA. The CDR3 loop is CSVVGRGTSLGIQYF. The CDR3 DNA reads TGCAGCGTTGTAGGGAGGGGGACATCCTTAGGCATTCAGTACTTC.

V usage is TRBV9 and J usage is TRBJ2-1, with TRBD2 identical over 10 bases. Unmatched junction bases numbered 2, after V lost 2 bases and J lost 3 bases. The CDR3 contains 15 residues. The germline V gene has CDR1 SGDLS and CDR2 YYNGEE. CDR3 nucleotide sequence: TGTGCCAGCAGCGTCAGCGGGAGGGTCTACAATGAGCAGTTCTTC. Translated, it gives CASSVSGRVYNEQFF.

The CDR3 nucleotides read TGTGCCAGCAGTTCCCTTGGGAGCATCGCGAACACCGGGGAGCTGTTTTTT. This sequence encodes CASSSLGSIANTGELFF. The rearrangement uses TRBV27 and TRBJ2-2, with D possibly matching TRBD2 (5 bases). Between the trimmed V and J ends, which lost 4 bases and 0 bases, there was a span of 15 bases. Germline-derived CDR1 and CDR2 are MNHEY and SMNVEV (reference sequence). This CDR3 has 17 amino acids.

This clone was seen just once. The V gene is TRBV9, the J gene TRBJ2-3; 12 nucleotides align to TRBD2. The CDR3 extends over 17 amino acids. CDR1 and CDR2 from the germline V gene are SGDLS and YYNGEE. V shed 3 bases and J 6 bases; nucleotides not matched to a gene: 11. The DNA for the CDR3 is TGTGCCAGCAGCGACTTTTCGACTAGCGGGAGCCGGGATACGCAGTATTTT. This encodes CASSDFSTSGSRDTQYF. The variable domain in full, completed from reference TRBV9 and TRBJ2-3, reads DSGVTQTPKHLITATGQRVTLRCSPRSGDLSVYWYQQSLDQGLQFLIQYYNGEERAKGNILERFSAQQFPDLHSELNLSSLELGDSALYFCASSDFSTSGSRDTQYFGPGTRLTVL.

The chain links TRBV29-1 to TRBJ1-2, with 7 bases matching TRBD1. V was pared by 3 bases and J by 8 bases, with 9 bases of the junction left unmatched. The CDR3 is 13 amino acids. CDR1 and CDR2 (germline): SQVTM, ANQGSEA. CDR3 nucleotide sequence: TGCAGCGTTGAGGAGGGACAGTCTGGGGGCTACACCTTC. It encodes CSVEEGQSGGYTF. The full variable domain, its missing parts supplied by reference TRBV29-1 and TRBJ1-2, is SAVISQKPSRDICQRGTSLTIQCQVDSQVTMMFWYRQQPGQSLTLIATANQGSEATYESGFVIDKFPISRPNLTFSTLTVSNMSPEDSSIYLCSVEEGQSGGYTFGSGTRLTVV.

This chain links TRBV7-3 with TRBJ2-1, with D hard to call. This CDR3 region has 13 residues. V shed 5 bases and J shed 3 bases, with 8 bases lying between them. Germline V lookup: CDR1 SGHTA, CDR2 FQGTGA. CDR3 nucleotide sequence: TGTGCCAGCAGCGCCGACTTCTACAATGAGCAGTTCTTC. It encodes CASSADFYNEQFF.

V is TRBV29-1 and J is TRBJ1-3; 7 positions match TRBD1. Germline CDR1 reads SQVTM; CDR2 reads ANQGSEA. CDR3 length: 14 residues. The junction had 5 bases not matched to a gene; V was cut back by 6 bases and J by 0 bases. The CDR3 nucleotides read TGCAGCGTGTTACAGGGGAGCTCTGGAAACACCATATATTTT. This gives the protein CSVLQGSSGNTIYF.

The rearrangement uses TRBV7-9 and TRBJ2-5; 7 bases are a match to TRBD2. The CDR3 covers 15 residues. J was trimmed by 3 bases and V by 1 base; bases with no gene match: 5. The germline V gene encodes CDR1 SEHNR and CDR2 FQNEAQ (reference sequence). CDR3 loop: CASSLGLRGKETQYF. CDR3 DNA: TGTGCCAGCAGCTTAGGGTTGCGGGGGAAAGAGACCCAGTACTTC.

The chain couples TRBV4-2 to TRBJ1-1; weak D call: TRBD1 (5 bases). V lost 4 bases and J lost 1, with 13 bases in between. The germline gives CDR1 LGHNA, CDR2 YNFKEQ. The CDR3 consists of 15 residues. This CDR3 reads CASSPWSTGNTEAFF. The CDR3 DNA sequence: TGTGCCAGCAGCCCCTGGTCTACAGGGAACACTGAAGCTTTCTTT.

This chain connects TRBV18 to TRBJ1-1, with a possible D match to TRBD1 (6 bases). Trimming took 3 bases from V and 4 from J, leaving 12 bases between them. This CDR3 spans 14 amino acids. Germline V gene data show CDR1 as KGHSH and CDR2 as LQKENI. The CDR3 is CASSPTAGVTEAFF. The CDR3 region has the DNA TGTGCCAGCTCACCCACCGCAGGGGTCACTGAAGCTTTCTTT.

The chain combines TRBV28 with TRBJ1-2, with unresolved D. The CDR3 consists of 12 residues. Germline V CDR1 and CDR2: MDHEN, SYDVKM. V gave up 1 base and J gave up 4 bases, with 4 bases separating them. CDR3 sequence reads: CASSLSSYGYTF. The CDR3 DNA sequence: TGTGCCAGCAGTTTATCCAGCTATGGCTACACCTTC.

The V gene is TRBV4-1, the J gene TRBJ1-3; perhaps TRBD1 as D (5 bases). The CDR3 covers 13 residues. CDR1 and CDR2 (germline): MGHRA, YSYEKL. V gave up 5 bases and J gave up 3 bases, with 8 bases separating them. The CDR3 DNA sequence: TGCGCCAGCAGCTACGACAGTGGAAACACCATATATTTT. It encodes CASSYDSGNTIYF.

The rearrangement uses TRBV19 and TRBJ1-5, with a weak D call TRBD1 (5 bases). CDR1 and CDR2 (germline): LNHDA, SQIVND (reference sequence). The CDR3 consists of 14 residues. The V and J ends lost 3 bases and 8 bases respectively, with 14 bases between them. CDR3 residues: CASSIPGGWEPQHF. CDR3 coding DNA: TGTGCCAGTAGTATCCCGGGGGGTTGGGAGCCCCAGCATTTT. Full variable domain (remainder filled in from reference TRBV19 and TRBJ1-5): DGGITQSPKYLFRKEGQNVTLSCEQNLNHDAMYWYRQDPGQGLRLIYYSQIVNDFQKGDIAEGYSVSREKKESFPLTVTSAQKNPTAFYLCASSIPGGWEPQHFGDGTRLSIL.

The chain recombines TRBV2 with TRBJ2-4; TRBD1 aligns across 7 bases. The CDR3 is 13 residues long. V shed 10 bases, J shed 3 bases, and the junction held 6 bases outside the gene matches. Germline V CDR1 and CDR2: SNHLY, FYNNEI. The CDR3 DNA sequence: TGTGCCAAGGGGTCAGGGGGCAAAAACATTCAGTACTTC. Translation gives CAKGSGGKNIQYF.

The chain couples TRBV2 to TRBJ2-1, with D maybe TRBD1 (5 bases). The V end was cut by 5 bases, the J end by 7 bases, with 18 bases between. The CDR3 extends over 15 amino acids. CDR1 is SNHLY, CDR2 FYNNEI, per germline. In nucleotides, the CDR3 is TGTGCCAGCAGTCAGGGTTACCTCAAGGGGAATGAGCAGTTCTTC. It specifies CASSQGYLKGNEQFF.

This clone was observed a single time. The chain carries TRBV27 and TRBJ2-5; possible D gene TRBD1, 5 bases. The CDR3 length is 15 residues. Looked up from germline, CDR1 is MNHEY and CDR2 is SMNVEV (reference sequence). V was clipped by 6 bases and J by 2 bases, with 16 bases between them. The CDR3 sequence is CASRGLGHGQETQYF. The CDR3 bases are TGTGCCAGCAGGGGGTTGGGGCATGGACAAGAGACCCAGTACTTC.